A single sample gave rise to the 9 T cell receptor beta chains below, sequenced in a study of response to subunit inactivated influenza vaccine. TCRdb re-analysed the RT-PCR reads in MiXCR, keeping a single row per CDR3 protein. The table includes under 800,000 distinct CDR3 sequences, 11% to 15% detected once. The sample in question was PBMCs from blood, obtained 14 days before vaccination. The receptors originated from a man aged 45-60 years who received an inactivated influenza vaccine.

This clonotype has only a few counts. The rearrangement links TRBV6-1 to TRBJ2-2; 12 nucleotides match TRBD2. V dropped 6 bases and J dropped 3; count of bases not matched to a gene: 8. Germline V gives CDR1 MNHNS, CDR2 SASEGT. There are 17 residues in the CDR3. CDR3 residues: CASSPTRLAGDTGELFF. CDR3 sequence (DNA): TGTGCCAGCAGCCCAACCCGACTAGCGGGAGACACCGGGGAGCTGTTTTTT.

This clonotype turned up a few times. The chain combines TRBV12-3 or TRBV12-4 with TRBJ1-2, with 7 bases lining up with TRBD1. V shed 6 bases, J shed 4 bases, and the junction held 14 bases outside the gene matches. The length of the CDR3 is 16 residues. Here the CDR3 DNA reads TGTGCCAGCAGCTCCGTTGGCCGGGACAGAATCTATGGCTACACCTTC. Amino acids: CASSSVGRDRIYGYTF.

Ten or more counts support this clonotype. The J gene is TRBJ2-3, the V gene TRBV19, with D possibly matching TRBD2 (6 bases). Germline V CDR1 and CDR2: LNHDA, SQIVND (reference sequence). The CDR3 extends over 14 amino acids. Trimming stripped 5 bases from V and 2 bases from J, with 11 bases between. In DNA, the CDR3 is TGTGCCAGTAGTCGGGGACTCGACACAGATACGCAGTATTTT. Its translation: CASSRGLDTDTQYF.

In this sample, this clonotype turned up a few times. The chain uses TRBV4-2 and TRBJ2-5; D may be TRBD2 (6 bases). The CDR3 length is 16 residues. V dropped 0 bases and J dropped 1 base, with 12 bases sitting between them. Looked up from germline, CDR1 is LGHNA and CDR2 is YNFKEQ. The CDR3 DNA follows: TGTGCCAGCAGCCAAGATTTGGAGGGAGGCCAAGAGACCCAGTACTTC. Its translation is CASSQDLEGGQETQYF.

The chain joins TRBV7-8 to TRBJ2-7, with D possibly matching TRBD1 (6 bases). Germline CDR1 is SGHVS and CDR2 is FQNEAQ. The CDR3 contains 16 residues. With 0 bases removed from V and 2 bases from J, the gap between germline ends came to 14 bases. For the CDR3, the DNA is TGTGCCAGCAGCTTAGCGATTACAGGGATCCCCTACGAGCAGTACTTC. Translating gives CASSLAITGIPYEQYF.

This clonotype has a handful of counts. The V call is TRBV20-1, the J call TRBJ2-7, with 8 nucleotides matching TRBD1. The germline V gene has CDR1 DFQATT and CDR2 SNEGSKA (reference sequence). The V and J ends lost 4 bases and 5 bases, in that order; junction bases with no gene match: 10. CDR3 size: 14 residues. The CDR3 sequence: CSAKGQGGAHEQYF. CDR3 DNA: TGCAGTGCTAAAGGACAGGGCGGGGCCCACGAGCAGTACTTC.

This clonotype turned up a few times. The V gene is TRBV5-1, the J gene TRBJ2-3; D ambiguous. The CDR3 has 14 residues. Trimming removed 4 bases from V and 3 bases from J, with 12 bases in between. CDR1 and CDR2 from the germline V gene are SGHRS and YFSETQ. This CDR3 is CASSRADDTDTQYF. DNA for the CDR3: TGCGCCAGCAGCCGTGCAGATGATACAGATACGCAGTATTTT.

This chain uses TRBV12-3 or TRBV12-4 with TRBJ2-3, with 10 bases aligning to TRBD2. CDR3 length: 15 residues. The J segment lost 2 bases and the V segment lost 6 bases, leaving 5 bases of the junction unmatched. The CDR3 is CASRWTSGATDTQYF. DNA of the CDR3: TGTGCCAGCAGATGGACTAGCGGTGCCACAGATACGCAGTATTTT.

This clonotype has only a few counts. The CDR3 DNA reads as TGCGCCAGCAGCCCCGCTTGGGGTAGCAATCAGCCCCAGCATTTT. Translation: CASSPAWGSNQPQHF. This chain connects TRBV5-1 to TRBJ1-5; no definite D call. The CDR3 extends over 15 amino acids. Germline loops: CDR1 SGHRS, CDR2 YFSETQ. Trimming removed 4 bases from V and 0 bases from J, with 11 bases in between.